This TCR beta chain comes out of a study of blood T cell repertoires in COVID-19. Study context: The United States, Italy and Spain supplied acute and convalescent COVID-19 samples.

The data were produced by immunoSEQ multiplex PCR, yet TCRdb's version contains in-frame clones alone and is incomplete. Of under 150,000 clones in the sample, about nine tenths are singletons; the top ten hold 28%. This CDR3 contains 15 residues. Germline CDR1 reads SQVTM; CDR2 reads ANQGSEA. V was shortened by 3 bases and J by 2 bases, with 16 bases between the two germline ends. This chain joins TRBV29-1 and TRBJ1-1; D may be TRBD1 (6 bases). The sequenced sample consisted of peripheral blood. This clonotype was obtained from a human donor in a cohort sampled during active COVID-19. CDR3 in amino acids: CSVDSMGQTNTEAFF. Here the CDR3 DNA reads TGCAGCGTTGATTCTATGGGACAAACAAACACTGAAGCTTTCTTT.